Listed below are T cell receptor beta chains from one sample, sequenced in a study of blood T cell repertoires in COVID-19. Generated by immunoSEQ multiplex PCR, the TCRdb table keeps only in-frame clones and is missing some. The sample has about 150,000 clones, almost 85% seen once. Sequencing was performed on peripheral blood. The receptors were gathered from a human donor with acute or convalescent COVID-19. The donor label of this sample is uncertain. Both conserved end residues are part of each CDR3. The D gene is left open where the match is weak. A row's size may be missing; if present it is once, few, many or a size class.

D	V	size	J	DNA	CDR3
TRBD1	TRBV30	once	TRBJ1-1	TGTGCCTGGAGTCAGGGACAGCTAGCTGAAGCTTTCTTT	CAWSQGQLAEAFF
-	TRBV7-9	-	TRBJ1-4	TGTGCCAGCAGCTTTTTGGCAGGAGGACTTGCAACTAATGAAAAACTGTTTTTT	CASSFLAGGLATNEKLFF
TRBD1	TRBV2	few	TRBJ2-2	TGTGCCAGCAGCAAAAACAGGGGGATGGGAGGGGAGCTGTTTTTT	CASSKNRGMGGELFF
TRBD1	TRBV14	-	TRBJ1-2	TGTGCCAGCAGCCACCTACCAGGGGGTGGCTACACCTTC	CASSHLPGGGYTF
-	TRBV7-9	-	TRBJ1-3	TGTGCCAGCAGCCCCAGGGGTTTAATGGGAAACACCATATATTTT	CASSPRGLMGNTIYF
TRBD1	TRBV9	-	TRBJ1-2	TGTGCCAGCAGCCTCCTGTTGACAGGGGTCTATGGCTACACCTTC	CASSLLLTGVYGYTF
-	TRBV29-1	-	TRBJ1-2	TGCAGCGTTGATATGAGGGGCTACACCTTC	CSVDMRGYTF
-	TRBV9	many	TRBJ2-2	TGTGCCAGCAGCGTAACCCCTCCCGGAGGGGGGGCGACCGGGGAGCTGTTTTTT	CASSVTPPGGGATGELFF
-	TRBV2	-	TRBJ1-2	TGTGCCAGCAGTGGACAGTCAGTCTATGGCTACACCTTC	CASSGQSVYGYTF
-	TRBV6-1	-	TRBJ2-1	TGTGCCAGCAGTGAAGATAGGACGGGACTTAAAGAGCAGTTCTTC	CASSEDRTGLKEQFF
TRBD1	TRBV6-5	-	TRBJ1-5	TGTGCCAGCCGACAGGGTGATCAGCCCCAGCATTTT	CASRQGDQPQHF
TRBD1	TRBV18	-	TRBJ2-2	TGTGCCAGTGGACAGGGGAAGGTCACCGGGGAGCTGTTTTTT	CASGQGKVTGELFF
-	TRBV5-1	-	TRBJ2-5	TGCGCCAGCAGCTTATCGGGTAGCTGGGAGACCCAGTACTTC	CASSLSGSWETQYF
-	TRBV19	-	TRBJ2-1	TGTGCCAGTAGTCCTCTCTCGTACAATGAGCAGTTCTTC	CASSPLSYNEQFF
TRBD2	TRBV19	-	TRBJ2-1	TGTGCCAGTAGTAGGACTAGCGGGGGACCCCCCGAGCAGTTCTTC	CASSRTSGGPPEQFF
TRBD1	TRBV12-5	few	TRBJ1-1	TGTGCTAGTGGTCGGGGACAGGGGGCTGAAGCTTTCTTT	CASGRGQGAEAFF
TRBD2	TRBV3-1/TRBV3-2	once	TRBJ2-7	TGTGCCAGCAGCCAAGGGAGCGGGGGCATCTACGAGCAGTACTTC	CASSQGSGGIYEQYF
-	TRBV4-2	few	TRBJ1-5	TGTGCCAGCAGCCAAGTCGGAGCCTGGAGTCAGCCCCAGCATTTT	CASSQVGAWSQPQHF
TRBD1	TRBV12-5	-	TRBJ1-5	TGTGCTAGTGGTACCGACAGGGGGAATCAGCCCCAGCATTTT	CASGTDRGNQPQHF
-	TRBV7-2	-	TRBJ1-6	TGTGCCAGCAGCGAAGGGGTCCATTCACCCCTCCACTTT	CASSEGVHSPLHF
-	TRBV29-1	-	TRBJ1-1	TGCAGCGTTGGGAGAACCCAGAACACTGAAGCTTTCTTT	CSVGRTQNTEAFF
-	TRBV6-5	-	TRBJ1-2	TGTGCCAGCCGGCGGGGGACCATCCACTATGGCTACACCTTC	CASRRGTIHYGYTF
-	TRBV25-1	once	TRBJ2-1	TGTGCCAGCAGTGCCACTGGGGCCGGGTTCAATGAGCAGTTCTTC	CASSATGAGFNEQFF
-	TRBV3-1/TRBV3-2	-	TRBJ1-3	TGTGCCAGCAGCCGTAGAAGCTACTCTGGAAACACCATATATTTT	CASSRRSYSGNTIYF
TRBD1	TRBV7-9	-	TRBJ1-3	TGTGCCAGCAGCGCACAGGGGTCCTCTGGAAACACCATATATTTT	CASSAQGSSGNTIYF
-	TRBV10-3	-	TRBJ2-7	TGTGCCACGTCACAGGGATCCCCCCTTGAAGATTACGAGCAGTACTTC	CATSQGSPLEDYEQYF
-	TRBV30	-	TRBJ2-7	TGTGCCTGGAGGGGGGGCTCCTACGAGCAGTACTTC	CAWRGGSYEQYF
-	TRBV7-2	-	TRBJ1-1	TGTGCCAGCAGGCCCTCGACAGGTCAGTTGACTGAAGCTTTCTTT	CASRPSTGQLTEAFF
-	TRBV30	-	TRBJ2-5	TGTGCCTGGAGTGTACAGCTCCGGGAGACCCAGTACTTC	CAWSVQLRETQYF
-	TRBV6-4	few	TRBJ2-1	TGTGCCAGCAGTGACTCCGGGTCTCCCAATGAGCAGTTCTTC	CASSDSGSPNEQFF
TRBD1	TRBV4-3	once	TRBJ1-2	TGCGCCAGCAGCCAAGGACAGGGAGGCTACACCTTC	CASSQGQGGYTF
-	TRBV30	-	TRBJ1-2	TGTGCCTGGAGTGTACAATATGGCTACACCTTC	CAWSVQYGYTF
TRBD1	TRBV3-1/TRBV3-2	-	TRBJ1-4	TGTGCCAGCAGCCCCACACGGACAGGGAAGTCAGGAACTAATGAAAAACTGTTTTTT	CASSPTRTGKSGTNEKLFF
-	TRBV12-3/TRBV12-4	once	TRBJ2-3	TGTGCCAGCAGACCCGGGAACACAGATACGCAGTATTTT	CASRPGNTDTQYF
-	TRBV19	-	TRBJ1-1	TGTGCCAGTAGTTCTACAGGGACGGCTGAAGCTTTCTTT	CASSSTGTAEAFF
TRBD2	TRBV5-1	-	TRBJ2-5	TGCGCCAGCAGCTTGGGTAGCGGGGTGGAGACCCAGTACTTC	CASSLGSGVETQYF
TRBD1	TRBV6-5	-	TRBJ1-2	TGTGCCAGCAGGATGGGACAGTACTATGGCTACACCTTC	CASRMGQYYGYTF
TRBD2	TRBV6-6	-	TRBJ2-7	TGTGCCAGCAGTCTCGCGGGGGGCTCCTACGAGCAGTACTTC	CASSLAGGSYEQYF
TRBD2	TRBV5-1	-	TRBJ2-1	TGCGCCAGCAGCTACGGGACTAGCGGAGTCTACAATGAGCAGTTCTTC	CASSYGTSGVYNEQFF
-	TRBV10-3	-	TRBJ1-3	TGTGCCATCAGTGGGGGGCCAAGTTCTGGAAACACCATATATTTT	CAISGGPSSGNTIYF
TRBD1	TRBV7-9	-	TRBJ2-7	TGTGCCAGCAGTTCTCAGGGGGCAGACTACGAGCAGTACTTC	CASSSQGADYEQYF